This TCR beta chain derives from a study of blood T cell repertoires in COVID-19. For the study at large: From the United States, Italy and Spain came samples of acute and convalescent COVID-19. T cells, B-cell-depleted T cells, or PBMCs provided the cDNA or gDNA that served as material.

Per the authors' pipeline: Amplification with reference gene primers provided the estimates of nucleated cell counts. Clones were sequenced by immunoSEQ multiplex PCR, and TCRdb holds only the in-frame ones, with some missing. Clone size and V and J calls were adopted from that table, with D and trimming inferred from the DNA. The sample yields roughly 360,000 clones, roughly 77% seen once. The germline V gene has CDR1 LNHNV and CDR2 YYDKDF (reference sequence). Trimming took 8 bases from V and 6 from J; bases not matched to a gene: 10. CDR3 length: 16 residues. The TCR originated in a human donor with acute or convalescent COVID-19. The donor label of this sample is uncertain. The gene calls are TRBV15 and TRBJ2-2; 12 bases map to TRBD2. The specimen sequenced was peripheral blood. As DNA, the CDR3 is TGTGCCACCGAAGACTGGACTAGCGGGAAGTCCGGGGAGCTGTTTTTT. Translated: CATEDWTSGKSGELFF.